This T cell receptor (beta chain) originates from a study of regulatory T cells (dated by TCRdb to 2016 to 2018). Describing the broader study: The study compared T-cell receptor beta repertoires of sorted regulatory, conventional CD4+ and CD8+ T cells between CD3G-deficient patients and healthy controls. The paper as a whole reports these results and caveats: Repertoires from patients had restricted unique TRB V-J pairs and skewed V and J gene usage, with the strongest effect in regulatory T cells. Hydrophobic residues at CDR3 positions 6 and 7 were enriched in conventional CD4+ T cells from CD3G-deficient patients, suggesting more self-reactive specificities.

Comment on this clone: The target of this receptor is not known. Base qualities are not recorded, but no much larger clone differs from it by a single base.

Evidence of autoimmunity was present in all CD3G-deficient patients, and the autoimmunity was more severe in two of the patients. At the time of testing, the patients were between 2 and 39 years old, and their CD4+ and CD8+ T cells had reduced naive proportions and increased memory proportions. CD4+ cells were FACS-sorted into CD25-high CD127-low regulatory T cells and CD25-low CD127-high conventional CD4+ T cells. The patient group comprised about 6 individuals with CD3G deficiency. An international network of physicians spanning the United States, Europe and Asia provided the patient samples and clinical data. Ficoll density separation was used to isolate peripheral blood mononuclear cells. The junction shows trimming of 2 bases on V and 6 bases on J, plus 13 bases between the germline ends. CDR1 and CDR2 are drawn from the germline V gene: MNHEY, SVGAGI. From its cysteine to its phenylalanine, the CDR3 spans 14 amino acids. CDR3 DNA is the only sequence kept; it has 42 bases, read in frame from the first base.

In the multiplex PCR, 52 forward TRBV primers and 13 reverse TRBJ primers were used, and assay-based and computational corrections were applied for amplification bias. Within the immunoSEQ assay, multiplex PCR amplified rearranged TRB loci from genomic DNA. Sequencing of the TRB amplicons was done on an Illumina HiSeq platform. In the paper's pipeline: Custom algorithms error-filtered the raw sequences and aligned them to reference gene sequences, after which the immunoSEQ online tools were used for analysis. Productive and nonproductive TRB rearrangement frequencies were evaluated among both unique and total sequences. For TRB CDR3 positions 6 and 7, hydrophobicity together with amino acid composition served as the basis for assessing self-reactivity potential. Prism software was used to run t tests, Mann-Whitney tests or two-way ANOVA for comparisons between groups. TCRdb took this table from immuneACCESS and kept in-frame rearrangements with V and J called. Such tables lack part of the clones; where checked against another copy, unresolved V genes explain under half of the gap, and the rest is unexplained. V and J calls and clone size follow that table, whereas D and trimming were derived from the DNA. The sample contains about 29,000 clones, less than 95% of them found a single time. Together, the top ten hold roughly 1.5% of the sample.

Specimen: conventional CD4+ T cells sorted from blood. The chain is encoded by TRBV6-5 joined to TRBJ1-2; TRBD1 might be the D gene, on 5 matching bases. This receptor was obtained from a person in their late teens or twenties with CD3G deficiency. The nucleotide sequence reads as follows: TGTGCCAGCAGTTACACAGGACGGCGGGATGGCTACACCTTC. Translated, this gives CASSYTGRRDGYTF.